These 25 T cell receptor beta chains were sequenced from one sample in a study of T cells in Graves' hyperthyroidism and ophthalmopathy. From RNA transcripts, TCR beta CDR3 regions were amplified. First-round RT-PCR of the TCR CDR3 relied on the HTBI primer set. TCRdb redid the calling of the multiplex PCR reads with MiXCR, one entry per CDR3 protein. Of about 270,000 distinct CDR3 sequences in the sample, roughly 22% were seen once. The sample consisted of blood. These receptors were taken from a man aged 25-45 years with Graves' ophthalmopathy.

There are many counts of this clonotype. The V gene is TRBV20-1, the J gene TRBJ1-1; 7 positions match TRBD1. This CDR3 comprises 11 residues. Germline CDR1 reads DFQATT; CDR2 reads SNEGSKA (reference sequence). The CDR3 sequence: CTTDRRGEAFF. DNA of the CDR3: TGCACGACGGACAGGCGGGGGGAAGCTTTCTTT.

This clonotype was counted many times. The chain has TRBV3-1 and TRBJ2-7; 9 bases agree with TRBD1. CDR3 length equals 16 residues. Per the germline V gene, CDR1 is LGHDT and CDR2 is YNNKEL (reference sequence). J gave up 4 bases and V 1 base, and 8 bases lay outside the gene matches. As DNA, the CDR3 is TGTGCCAGCAGCCAAGGATCGGGGACAGGGAGATACGAGCAGTACTTC. The encoded protein is CASSQGSGTGRYEQYF.

Ten or more counts support this clonotype. The chain is built from TRBV18 and TRBJ2-2; D ambiguous. The CDR3 covers 11 residues. V dropped 3 bases and J dropped 7 bases, with 3 bases sitting between them. Per the germline V gene, CDR1 is KGHSH and CDR2 is LQKENI. This CDR3 reads CASSPSGELFF. The CDR3 region has the DNA TGTGCCAGCTCACCGAGCGGGGAGCTGTTTTTT.

Only a few counts were recorded for this clonotype. V usage is TRBV28 and J usage is TRBJ2-3; weak D call: TRBD2 (5 bases). V was shortened by 6 bases and J by 7 bases, with 20 bases between the two germline ends. The V gene's germline CDR1 is MDHEN and CDR2 SYDVKM. The length of the CDR3 is 15 residues. CDR3 region: CASSLDAAGRNTQYF. CDR3 DNA sequence: TGTGCCAGCAGCCTGGATGCCGCGGGTCGGAATACGCAGTATTTT.

The chain links TRBV5-1 to TRBJ1-3; unclear D gene. V was pared by 3 bases and J by 9 bases, with 7 bases between. The CDR3 runs 11 residues. Germline values: CDR1 SGHRS, CDR2 YFSETQ. This chain's CDR3 is CASSSRSTIYF. CDR3 DNA sequence: TGCGCCAGCAGCTCCAGGAGCACCATATATTTT.

At least ten counts were recorded for this clonotype. V gene TRBV7-9 combines with J gene TRBJ1-1; tentatively, D is TRBD1 (5 bases). Trimming shortened V by 6 bases and J by 1 base, and 12 bases separated the two germline ends. Germline CDR1 reads SEHNR; CDR2 reads FQNEAQ (reference sequence). The CDR3 is 14 amino acids. CDR3 DNA: TGTGCCAGCAGTTCCAGGGCACCGAACACTGAAGCTTTCTTT. Its translation is CASSSRAPNTEAFF.

This chain joins TRBV12-3 or TRBV12-4 and TRBJ1-1; no clear D gene. The CDR3 length is 15 residues. The V gene lost 2 bases and the J gene lost 2 bases, with 12 bases spanning the gap. The CDR3 reads CASSLWVLPNTEAFF. The DNA of the CDR3 is TGTGCCAGCAGTTTATGGGTTCTTCCCAACACTGAAGCTTTCTTT.

The chain joins TRBV2 to TRBJ1-5; D is unclear. CDR1 and CDR2 (germline): SNHLY, FYNNEI. The CDR3 is 13 residues long. Trimming stripped 4 bases from V and 4 bases from J, with 8 bases between. CDR3 coding DNA: TGTGCCAGCAGTGCTACTTTAAATCAGCCCCAGCATTTT. It yields the protein CASSATLNQPQHF.

This clonotype was counted between two and nine times. This sequence joins TRBV10-3 and TRBJ1-1, with 8 bases aligning to TRBD1. CDR1 and CDR2 (germline): ENHRY, SYGVKD. The CDR3 consists of 14 residues. Losses at the gene ends were 4 bases for V and 5 bases for J; bases not matched to a gene: 6. Here the CDR3 DNA reads TGTGCCATCAGTGTTGAGACAGGGGAAACTGAAGCTTTCTTT. It specifies CAISVETGETEAFF.

This clonotype was observed many times. This sequence joins TRBV6-1 and TRBJ1-2; TRBD1 is a possible D gene (6 bases). The length of the CDR3 is 14 residues. Looked up from germline, CDR1 is MNHNS and CDR2 is SASEGT. Trimming cost V 5 bases and J 6 bases, with 16 bases left between them. CDR3 loop: CASSPQGGMDGYTF. CDR3 in DNA: TGTGCCAGCAGTCCTCAAGGGGGGATGGATGGCTACACCTTC.

This clonotype was seen at least ten times. V is TRBV29-1 and J is TRBJ2-5; tentatively, D is TRBD2 (6 bases). Looked up from germline, CDR1 is SQVTM and CDR2 is ANQGSEA. Trimming stripped 3 bases from V and 1 base from J, with 12 bases between. The CDR3 runs to 14 residues. CDR3 DNA: TGCAGCGTTGACTCTCCTAGCGTCCAAGAGACCCAGTACTTC. Its protein is CSVDSPSVQETQYF.

This clonotype showed up just a few times. This chain links TRBV2 with TRBJ2-5; 7 positions agree with TRBD1. The junction had 8 bases not matched to a gene; V was cut back by 6 bases and J by 1 base. Per the germline V gene, CDR1 is SNHLY and CDR2 is FYNNEI. The CDR3 contains 15 residues. CDR3 amino acids: CASSVLGTVQETQYF. CDR3 sequence (DNA): TGTGCCAGCAGCGTCTTAGGGACAGTCCAAGAGACCCAGTACTTC.

The chain uses TRBV30 and TRBJ1-5, with a weak D call TRBD1 (5 bases). Trimming removed 2 bases at V and 0 bases at J, with 14 bases between. The CDR3 spans 16 residues. The V gene's germline CDR1 is GTSNPN and CDR2 SVGIG (reference sequence). The CDR3 sequence is CAWSIPGRLSNQPQHF. For the CDR3, the DNA is TGTGCCTGGAGTATCCCAGGGCGGCTTAGCAATCAGCCCCAGCATTTT.

The chain is built from TRBV3-1 and TRBJ2-7; no definite D call. This CDR3 spans 15 amino acids. Germline V lookup: CDR1 LGHDT, CDR2 YNNKEL (reference sequence). V gave up 1 base and J gave up 2 bases, with 12 bases separating them. The CDR3 nucleotides are TGTGCCAGCAGCCAAGGCTTTAGTAGACCCTACGAGCAGTACTTC. Its protein product is CASSQGFSRPYEQYF.

This clonotype was recorded a few times. The chain has TRBV15 and TRBJ2-3; D not certain. The V gene's germline CDR1 is LNHNV and CDR2 YYDKDF (reference sequence). The CDR3 has 17 residues. Trimming cost V 3 bases and J 3 bases, with 19 bases left between them. CDR3 in amino acids: CATSSRFETRLTDTQYF. The CDR3 region has the DNA TGTGCCACCAGCAGCCGCTTTGAGACACGACTGACAGATACGCAGTATTTT.

Regarding this clonotype: This may be a read error, as it is one base from a much larger clone. The chain employs TRBV3-1 and TRBJ2-5; D ambiguous. CDR1 LGHDT and CDR2 YNNKEL come from the germline V gene (reference sequence). The CDR3 runs 11 residues. The CDR3 nucleotides read TGTGCCAGCAGGAAAAAAGAGACCCTGTACTTC. Translating gives CASRKKETLYF.

This clonotype was detected ten times or more. The chain uses TRBV5-1 and TRBJ2-7, with TRBD2 matching over 10 bases. The ends lost 3 bases at V and 3 bases at J; junction bases unmatched: 9. This CDR3 spans 16 amino acids. Germline-derived CDR1 and CDR2 are SGHRS and YFSETQ. The CDR3 sequence is CASSWGSSGSDYEQYF. In DNA form, the CDR3 reads TGCGCCAGCAGCTGGGGTTCTAGCGGGAGCGACTACGAGCAGTACTTC.

The chain recombines TRBV4-2 with TRBJ2-7; tentative D call: TRBD1 (5 bases). V lost 0 bases and J 2 bases, leaving 8 bases between the germline ends. Germline V lookup: CDR1 LGHNA, CDR2 YNFKEQ. The CDR3 is made up of 14 amino acids. The CDR3 DNA sequence: TGTGCCAGCAGCCAAGATAGCAGGGCCTACGAGCAGTACTTC. This encodes CASSQDSRAYEQYF.

This clonotype appeared a few times. Here the CDR3 reads CATSSRDRGLYEQYF. The CDR3 coding sequence is TGTGCCACCAGCAGCAGGGACAGGGGGCTTTACGAGCAGTACTTC. The chain is built from TRBV15 and TRBJ2-7; 12 nucleotides agree with TRBD1. V was clipped by 3 bases and J by 4 bases; unmatched bases: 4. Looked up from germline, CDR1 is LNHNV and CDR2 is YYDKDF (reference sequence). This CDR3 comprises 15 residues.

V and J are TRBV6-8 and TRBJ2-7; the match to TRBD1 covers 8 bases. Germline V gene data show CDR1 as MNHGY and CDR2 as SAAAGT. The CDR3 runs 16 residues. The junction had 10 bases not matched to a gene; V was cut back by 6 bases and J by 0 bases. The DNA for the CDR3 is TGTGCCAGCAGGAGAACCGACAGGGGACTCTCCTACGAGCAGTACTTC. This sequence encodes CASRRTDRGLSYEQYF.

Written as DNA, the CDR3 is TGTGCCAGCAGTATGACACAGGGATATGGCTACACCTTC. It is translated as CASSMTQGYGYTF. The rearrangement joins TRBV27 to TRBJ1-2; the D gene is possibly TRBD1 (6 bases). In germline, CDR1 is MNHEY, CDR2 SMNVEV (reference sequence). The CDR3 consists of 13 residues. V was trimmed by 5 bases and J by 5 bases, leaving 12 bases between them.

This sequence joins TRBV7-9 and TRBJ1-4; tentative D call: TRBD1 (5 bases). The CDR3 contains 13 residues. Germline V gives CDR1 SEHNR, CDR2 FQNEAQ (reference sequence). Trimming took 3 bases from V and 11 from J, leaving 13 bases between them. The CDR3 DNA follows: TGTGCCAGCAGCTTTTATGGCAGGGAGAAACTGTTTTTT. This gives the protein CASSFYGREKLFF.

The table lists this clonotype with a few counts. The chain uses TRBV11-2 and TRBJ2-1; D is ambiguous. V was shortened by 4 bases and J by 12 bases, with 13 bases between the two germline ends. This CDR3 is 12 amino acids long. CDR1 SGHAT and CDR2 FQNNGV come from the germline V gene. CDR3 DNA: TGTGCCAGCAGCTCCTCCCGTCCGCCGCAGTTCTTC. Protein sequence: CASSSSRPPQFF.

There are a few counts of this clonotype. The chain uses TRBV6-2 or TRBV6-3 and TRBJ2-5; maybe TRBD2 (5 bases). The CDR3 covers 13 residues. Germline lookup yields CDR1 MNHEY and CDR2 SVGEGT. V shed 5 bases and J shed 2 bases, with 9 bases lying between them. CDR3 nucleotide sequence: TGTGCCAGCAGTACGGACTGGCAAGAGACCCAGTACTTC. The encoded protein is CASSTDWQETQYF.

This clonotype was counted a few times. The chain is built from TRBV28 and TRBJ2-1; TRBD2 agrees at 8 bases. Germline V gene data show CDR1 as MDHEN and CDR2 as SYDVKM. The CDR3 is 16 residues long. V dropped 3 bases and J dropped 0; count of bases not matched to a gene: 4. CDR3 DNA: TGTGCCAGCAGTTTCCGGGGGGGGACCTCCTACAATGAGCAGTTCTTC. This translates into CASSFRGGTSYNEQFF.